The 10 T cell receptor beta chains below all came from one sample that was sequenced in a study of blood T cells in healthy people across ages. Using a J-beta primer mix together with a sample-barcoded 5' primer, a second PCR was run for roughly 7 to 12 cycles. TCRdb re-analysed the 5' RACE reads in MiXCR, keeping a single row per CDR3 protein. This table has around 1,600,000 distinct CDR3 sequences, approximately 42% appearing once. Material for sequencing was blood. These receptors all come from a woman younger than 30 in good health.

In its sample, this clonotype was seen many times. The V call is TRBV9, the J call TRBJ2-7; tentative D call: TRBD2 (6 bases). This CDR3 is built from 17 residues. The V and J ends lost 4 bases and 3 bases respectively, with 23 bases between them. CDR1 and CDR2 (germline): SGDLS, YYNGEE. The CDR3 reads CASSFVDLGGSHYEQYF. CDR3 sequence (DNA): TGTGCCAGCAGCTTCGTTGATCTGGGGGGATCCCACTACGAGCAGTACTTC.

This clonotype was seen only a few times. The rearrangement uses TRBV28 and TRBJ2-3; no definite D call. V dropped 7 bases and J dropped 3 bases, with 11 bases sitting between them. Germline lookup yields CDR1 MDHEN and CDR2 SYDVKM. The CDR3 length is 13 residues. The CDR3 DNA is TGTGCCAGCACCCTGGACCGGACAGATACGCAGTATTTT. This sequence encodes CASTLDRTDTQYF.

The rearrangement uses TRBV29-1 and TRBJ1-2; D ambiguous. Germline CDR1 and CDR2: SQVTM and ANQGSEA. The CDR3 is made up of 14 amino acids. V lost 1 base, J lost 8 bases, and 17 bases lay in between. In DNA, the CDR3 is TGCAGCGTTGAAGTCGGCGCTTCGGAGCAGGGCTACACCTTC. Translation: CSVEVGASEQGYTF.

This clonotype appeared a single time. The rearrangement joins TRBV10-2 to TRBJ2-7, with 11 bases aligning to TRBD2. Germline CDR1 WSHSY, CDR2 SAAADI. J was trimmed by 2 bases and V by 9 bases; bases with no gene match: 6. The CDR3 is 14 amino acids. CDR3 in amino acids: CASSTSGITYEQYF. In DNA form, the CDR3 reads TGCGCCAGTTCGACTAGCGGGATAACCTACGAGCAGTACTTC.

Remarks on this clonotype: This may stem from a read error, because a much larger clone lies one nucleotide away. No conserved phenylalanine or tryptophan is present at the end of the CDR3, so a read error is the likely explanation. V is TRBV12-3 or TRBV12-4 and J is TRBJ2-3; D is unclear. The CDR3 totals 15 residues. V lost 3 bases to trimming and J lost 1 base, with 11 bases between them. This CDR3 reads CASSFIHRGTDTQYL. Written as DNA, the CDR3 is TGTGCCAGCAGTTTCATTCACCGCGGCACAGATACGCAGTATTTG.

The chain joins TRBV29-1 to TRBJ1-2; 10 bases match TRBD1. This CDR3 is built from 16 residues. Unmatched junction bases numbered 13, after V lost 3 bases and J lost 6 bases. The germline V gene encodes CDR1 SQVTM and CDR2 ANQGSEA. The CDR3 coding sequence is TGCAGCGTTGAGGGCCCTGCCTCGGGACAGGGGAATGGCTACACCTTC. This gives the protein CSVEGPASGQGNGYTF.

The rearrangement joins TRBV5-1 to TRBJ2-7; 9 bases map to TRBD1. This CDR3 spans 13 amino acids. Germline CDR1 SGHRS, CDR2 YFSETQ. For the CDR3, the DNA is TGCGTCACGAGACAGGGGGATCTCTACGAGCAGTACTTC. Protein product: CVTRQGDLYEQYF.

This clonotype was found a few times. The chain joins TRBV29-1 to TRBJ1-1, with 7 nucleotides matching TRBD1. This CDR3 is built from 13 residues. V lost 4 bases to trimming and J lost 1 base; unmatched junction nucleotides: 3. Germline V lookup: CDR1 SQVTM, CDR2 ANQGSEA. CDR3 coding DNA: TGCAGCGTTGTTCGGACAGGGAACACTGAAGCTTTCTTT. It translates to CSVVRTGNTEAFF.

The chain uses TRBV20-1 and TRBJ2-2, with TRBD2 identical over 9 bases. Germline V gives CDR1 DFQATT, CDR2 SNEGSKA (reference sequence). The CDR3 has 16 residues. V was clipped by 2 bases and J by 1 base; unmatched bases: 5. CDR3 coding DNA: TGCAGTGCTAGAACCTTTAGCGGGAGGAACACCGGGGAGCTGTTTTTT. It is translated as CSARTFSGRNTGELFF.

This clonotype was seen once. The chain links TRBV29-1 to TRBJ2-1, with a weak D call TRBD2 (5 bases). The DNA end favors TRBJ2-7, so the J call may be wrong. Looked up from germline, CDR1 is SQVTM and CDR2 is ANQGSEA. This CDR3 has 12 amino acids. CDR3 in DNA: TGCAGCGGGGAGAGCTCCTACAATGAGCAGTACTTC. This gives the protein CSGESSYNEQYF.